This TCR beta chain was identified in a study of Ad26.COV2.S vaccination and SARS-CoV-2 variants. Noted treatment: around 19 received Ad26.COV2.S at low or high dose, single or two shots; roughly five received placebo; per-sample allocation not given. Each sample was drawn 63 days after the first injection (of vaccine or placebo). Whole-study findings and limits: Breadth measured for non-spike TCRs was similar across vaccine and placebo recipients.

Some clones are missing from TCRdb's copy, which holds only in-frame ones; the method was immunoSEQ multiplex PCR. The top ten hold roughly 3.9% of the sample, which has fewer than 500,000 clones, around 90% seen once. As concerns this clone: Its antigen is as yet unknown.

The TCR sequence derives from a person aged 18-65 years who received the Ad26.COV2.S COVID-19 vaccine or a placebo. The material was peripheral blood, obtained in a trial of Ad26.COV2.S vaccine versus placebo.

CDR3 sequence: CASSYSGDRWSDEQFF. The CDR3 region has the DNA TGTGCCAGCAGTTACTCTGGGGACAGGTGGTCGGATGAGCAGTTCTTC. The genes are TRBV6-2 or TRBV6-3 and TRBJ2-1, with 8 bases identical to TRBD1. The CDR3 runs to 16 residues. V shed 0 bases and J 8 bases; nucleotides not matched to a gene: 9. Germline CDR1 is MNHEY and CDR2 is SVGEGT.